A selection of T cell receptor beta chains follows, all from one sample in a study of cytomegalovirus exposure and HLA in healthy donors. The data were produced by immunoSEQ multiplex PCR, yet TCRdb's version contains in-frame clones alone and is incomplete. The table records about 250,000 clones, more than 85% of them present only once. Sequencing was carried out using PBMCs. These receptors all come from a man between 18 and 29 years old in good health and CMV-seropositive. The CDR3 runs from the conserved cysteine through the conserved F or W. Fields, in order: D gene, clone size, V gene, J gene, CDR3 protein, CDR3 DNA. D genes are given only for firm matches. Clone size is not always given. Where it is, it says once, few, many or a class for expanded clones.

TRBD1	NA	TRBV11-2	TRBJ2-1	CASSMTGDNEQFF	TGTGCCAGCAGCATGACAGGGGACAATGAGCAGTTCTTC
TRBD1	NA	TRBV5-1	TRBJ1-1	CASSELDRENTEAFF	TGCGCCAGCAGCGAGTTGGACAGGGAGAACACTGAAGCTTTCTTT
NA	few	TRBV6-6	TRBJ2-7	CASSTGREQYF	TGTGCCAGCAGCACGGGCCGTGAGCAGTACTTC
TRBD1	once	TRBV11-1	TRBJ2-1	CASSLGQGVGEQFF	TGTGCCAGCAGCTTAGGACAGGGGGTAGGCGAGCAGTTCTTC
NA	NA	TRBV27	TRBJ2-1	CASSLRQGGIDEQFF	TGTGCCAGCAGTTTAAGGCAGGGGGGGATCGATGAGCAGTTCTTC
NA	NA	TRBV28	TRBJ2-1	CASSFTRGYNEQFF	TGTGCCAGCAGTTTCACGAGGGGCTACAATGAGCAGTTCTTC
TRBD2	NA	TRBV10-3	TRBJ2-7	CAISESNRGAYEQYF	TGTGCCATCAGTGAGTCGAATCGGGGGGCCTACGAGCAGTACTTC
NA	NA	TRBV18	TRBJ1-1	CASSPIGAVGAFF	TGTGCCAGCTCACCTATTGGGGCCGTGGGAGCTTTCTTT
NA	NA	TRBV27	TRBJ1-1	CASSPFMNTEAFF	TGTGCCAGCAGCCCCTTCATGAACACTGAAGCTTTCTTT
NA	NA	TRBV2	TRBJ2-7	CASSEGTYYEQYF	TGTGCCAGCAGTGAAGGGACCTACTACGAGCAGTACTTC
NA	NA	TRBV7-9	TRBJ2-3	CASSPWGQGDTQYF	TGTGCCAGCAGCCCCTGGGGGCAGGGAGATACGCAGTATTTT
NA	NA	TRBV29-1	TRBJ1-4	CSVGDGGFNEKLFF	TGCAGCGTGGGGGATGGAGGCTTTAATGAAAAACTGTTTTTT
NA	once	TRBV4-1	TRBJ2-3	CASSRNAFTDTQYF	TGCGCCAGCAGCCGGAATGCTTTCACAGATACGCAGTATTTT
NA	NA	TRBV10-2	TRBJ2-1	CASHPGPPAYEQFF	TGCGCCAGCCACCCCGGGCCCCCCGCCTATGAGCAGTTCTTC
NA	NA	TRBV5-1	TRBJ2-3	CASSLGARETDTQYF	TGCGCCAGCAGCTTGGGAGCTAGAGAAACAGATACGCAGTATTTT
NA	NA	TRBV15	TRBJ1-5	CATTGSWRRTENQPQHF	TGTGCCACCACAGGCAGCTGGAGGAGGACGGAGAATCAGCCCCAGCATTTT
NA	NA	TRBV6-4	TRBJ1-5	CASTSYQPQHF	TGTGCCAGCACCAGTTATCAGCCCCAGCATTTT
NA	once	TRBV7-2	TRBJ1-1	CASSPVPGGNTEAFF	TGTGCCAGCAGCCCAGTCCCGGGAGGGAACACTGAAGCTTTCTTT
NA	NA	TRBV9	TRBJ1-2	CASSVVGTSANYGYTF	TGTGCCAGCAGCGTAGTCGGGACAAGTGCTAACTATGGCTACACCTTC
NA	NA	TRBV11-2	TRBJ2-3	CASSSVADTQYF	TGTGCCAGCAGCTCGGTTGCAGATACGCAGTATTTT
NA	NA	TRBV5-1	TRBJ2-2	CASSSAGGPGGTGELFF	TGCGCCAGCAGCTCCGCCGGGGGCCCAGGGGGGACCGGGGAGCTGTTTTTT
NA	NA	TRBV27	TRBJ2-1	CASQGFSYNEQFF	TGTGCCAGCCAAGGGTTCTCCTACAATGAGCAGTTCTTC
NA	NA	TRBV6-6	TRBJ1-2	CASREVYGYTF	TGTGCCAGCAGAGAGGTCTATGGCTACACCTTC
NA	once	TRBV28	TRBJ1-2	CATLRGYYGYTF	TGTGCCACCCTAAGGGGTTACTATGGCTACACCTTC